The clone carrying this T cell receptor (beta chain) came up a few times. The antigen remains unidentified. Every bit of the isolated RNA underwent reverse transcription, so sequencing read expressed TCRB transcripts. Measured with immunoSEQ multiplex PCR; TCRdb has only the in-frame clones, and not every one. This sample carries approximately 250,000 clones, roughly 10% of them seen once, and the ten largest clones take 0.017%. The data were taken from a study of beta chain features in type 1 diabetes. Findings and caveats of the study: Shortening of TCRB CDR3s, moderate but significant, appeared in all four CD4+ subsets of Type 1 diabetes patients. Patients' naive, central memory and Treg TCRB repertoires seemed closer to one another than those of healthy donors.

One heparinised draw, averaging roughly 0.12 L, was taken per donor. Trimming at V came to 3 bases and at J to 0 bases, leaving 10 bases not matched to a gene. The CDR3 totals 19 residues. The V gene's germline CDR1 is MGHRA and CDR2 YSYEKL. The chain joins TRBV4-1 to TRBJ2-2, with 10 bases identical to TRBD1. The receptor was isolated from a man aged 25-45 years with type 1 diabetes. Sequencing input: naive CD4+ T cells from blood. CDR3 bases: TGCGCCAGCAGCCACTATATCGAGGACAGGGGGGCGAACACCGGGGAGCTGTTTTTT. This translates into CASSHYIEDRGANTGELFF.